What follows are 14 T cell receptor beta chains derived from one specimen sequenced in a study of T cells in Graves' hyperthyroidism and ophthalmopathy. RNA transcripts yielded amplified TCR beta CDR3 regions. HTBI primers were the set used in a first-round RT-PCR of the TCR CDR3. TCRdb reprocessed the multiplex PCR reads via MiXCR and lists one record per CDR3 protein. Of more than 500,000 distinct CDR3 sequences in the sample, roughly 46% are singletons; the top ten hold roughly 20%. The sequencing input was peripheral blood or thyroid tissue (not recorded which). These receptors all stem from an adult woman with Graves' disease, either hyperthyroidism or ophthalmopathy (not recorded which).

This clonotype was counted many times. The chain uses TRBV12-3 or TRBV12-4 and TRBJ1-5, with a tentative D call TRBD1 (5 bases). This CDR3 has 13 amino acids. The germline V and J ends were trimmed by 1 base and 6 bases, with 7 bases remaining between them. DNA for the CDR3: TGTGCCAGCAGTTTAGGGGGCAGTCAGCCCCAGCATTTT. Translating it yields CASSLGGSQPQHF.

This clonotype was found many times. The chain carries TRBV6-6 and TRBJ2-7; 7 bases match TRBD1. Germline assignment: CDR1 MNHNY and CDR2 SVGAGI (reference sequence). Losses at the gene ends were 5 bases for V and 1 base for J; bases not matched to a gene: 8. This CDR3 comprises 15 residues. The CDR3 DNA reads TGTGCCAGCAGTACAACGACAGGGTTTTCCTACGAGCAGTACTTC. This sequence encodes CASSTTTGFSYEQYF.

Here the CDR3 reads CATSRADRVVGQPQHF. CDR3 bases: TGTGCCACCAGCAGAGCGGACAGGGTTGTCGGGCAGCCCCAGCATTTT. The chain carries TRBV15 and TRBJ1-5; 8 bases align to TRBD1. Germline V gene lookup returns CDR1 LNHNV and CDR2 YYDKDF (reference sequence). With 1 base clipped from V and 7 bases from J, the junction kept 9 bases outside the gene matches. The CDR3 sequence is 16 residues long.

The V and J genes are TRBV7-9 and TRBJ1-1; D unclear. V was pared by 4 bases and J by 7 bases, with 16 bases between. The CDR3 is 14 amino acids. Germline V gene lookup returns CDR1 SEHNR and CDR2 FQNEAQ (reference sequence). DNA of the CDR3: TGTGCCAGCAGCTCTGGTGGTACGGTAGGTGAAGCTTTCTTT. Translating it yields CASSSGGTVGEAFF.

This chain uses TRBV13 with TRBJ2-2; no firm D call. The CDR3 extends over 16 amino acids. The germline V gene has CDR1 PRHDT and CDR2 FYEKMQ (reference sequence). Trimming stripped 0 bases from V and 0 bases from J, with 8 bases between. The CDR3 here is CASSLGLNANTGELFF. The CDR3, as DNA: TGTGCCAGCAGCTTAGGCCTAAACGCGAACACCGGGGAGCTGTTTTTT. Full variable domain (rest looked up from reference TRBV13 and TRBJ2-2): AAGVIQSPRHLIKEKRETATLKCYPIPRHDTVYWYQQGPGQDPQFLISFYEKMQSDKGSIPDRFSAQQFSDYHSELNMSSLELGDSALYFCASSLGLNANTGELFFGEGSRLTVL.

This chain joins TRBV29-1 and TRBJ2-5, with TRBD1 identical over 8 bases. The CDR3 is made up of 14 amino acids. Per germline, CDR1 SQVTM and CDR2 ANQGSEA. Trimming cost V 4 bases and J 4 bases; bases outside gene matches: 8. As DNA, the CDR3 is TGCAGCGTTGTGTACCAGGGGGCAGGAGAGACCCAGTACTTC. Protein: CSVVYQGAGETQYF.

The J gene is TRBJ1-5, the V gene TRBV2; 9 nucleotides agree with TRBD1. Looked up from germline, CDR1 is SNHLY and CDR2 is FYNNEI. Germline trimming cut 6 bases from V and 0 bases from J; bases unmatched to any gene: 12. This CDR3 has 18 residues. CDR3 residues: CASSQQGAVLYSNQPQHF. The CDR3 nucleotides are TGTGCCAGCAGCCAACAGGGGGCGGTCTTGTATAGCAATCAGCCCCAGCATTTT.

This rearrangement joins TRBV6-5 to TRBJ2-7; D might be TRBD2 (6 bases). The ends were cut back, 6 bases at V and 5 bases at J, with 20 bases in the middle. CDR3 length: 15 amino acids. Germline loops: CDR1 MNHEY, CDR2 SVGAGI. The CDR3 sequence: CASSLAAAGSHEQYF. CDR3 in DNA: TGTGCCAGCAGCTTGGCGGCAGCGGGTTCCCACGAGCAGTACTTC.

This clonotype was found once. The chain is built from TRBV13 and TRBJ1-1; D not resolved. The V and J ends lost 8 bases and 8 bases respectively, with 15 bases between them. Looked up from germline, CDR1 is PRHDT and CDR2 is FYEKMQ (reference sequence). The CDR3 has 12 residues. CDR3 DNA sequence: TGTGCCAGCTCCCCTCTTGGGCCCGAAGCTTTCTTT. It translates to CASSPLGPEAFF. The full variable domain, in which reference TRBV13 and TRBJ1-1 provide the parts outside the CDR3, is AAGVIQSPRHLIKEKRETATLKCYPIPRHDTVYWYQQGPGQDPQFLISFYEKMQSDKGSIPDRFSAQQFSDYHSELNMSSLELGDSALYFCASSPLGPEAFFGQGTRLTVV.

This clonotype was counted many times. This chain links TRBV6-1 with TRBJ1-2; D gene unclear. The V end lost 7 bases, the J end lost 8 bases, and 14 bases lay between the germline ends. The length of the CDR3 is 12 residues. Per the germline V gene, CDR1 is MNHNS and CDR2 is SASEGT. The CDR3 loop is CASNALLIGYTF. The DNA of the CDR3 is TGTGCCAGCAACGCGTTGCTTATCGGCTACACCTTC.

This clonotype was seen ten or more times. CDR3 protein: CASSAETSNTEAFF. The DNA for the CDR3 is TGTGCCAGCAGTGCTGAGACATCGAACACTGAAGCTTTCTTT. The chain couples TRBV25-1 to TRBJ1-1; D remains unclear. The germline gives CDR1 MGHDK, CDR2 SYGVNS. Trimming took off 4 bases at V and 1 base at J, with 10 bases between the two ends. The CDR3 spans 14 residues.

This clonotype was counted ten times or more. The chain couples TRBV11-2 to TRBJ2-5; D is unclear. CDR1 and CDR2 from the germline V gene are SGHAT and FQNNGV. Trimming took off 1 base at V and 5 bases at J, with 14 bases between the two ends. The CDR3 runs to 15 residues. The DNA for the CDR3 is TGTGCCAGCAGCTTAGGCAGCCTTAGGACGGAGACCCAGTACTTC. Protein sequence: CASSLGSLRTETQYF.

The V call is TRBV6-1, the J call TRBJ1-2; TRBD1 might be the D (5 bases). V lost 7 bases and J lost 2, with 14 bases in between. CDR3 length: 14 amino acids. Germline CDR1 reads MNHNS; CDR2 reads SASEGT. The CDR3 is CASTKGRGNYGYTF. The CDR3 region has the DNA TGTGCCAGCACCAAGGGCCGGGGGAACTATGGCTACACCTTC.

The table lists this clonotype with many counts. The chain links TRBV5-1 to TRBJ2-7; 7 nucleotides align to TRBD1. The germline V gene encodes CDR1 SGHRS and CDR2 YFSETQ. After removal of 5 bases from V and 2 bases from J, the junction contained 10 bases not matched to a gene. The CDR3 spans 15 residues. CDR3 region: CASRRGTAQAYEQYF. For the CDR3, the DNA is TGCGCCAGCAGACGAGGGACAGCCCAGGCCTACGAGCAGTACTTC.